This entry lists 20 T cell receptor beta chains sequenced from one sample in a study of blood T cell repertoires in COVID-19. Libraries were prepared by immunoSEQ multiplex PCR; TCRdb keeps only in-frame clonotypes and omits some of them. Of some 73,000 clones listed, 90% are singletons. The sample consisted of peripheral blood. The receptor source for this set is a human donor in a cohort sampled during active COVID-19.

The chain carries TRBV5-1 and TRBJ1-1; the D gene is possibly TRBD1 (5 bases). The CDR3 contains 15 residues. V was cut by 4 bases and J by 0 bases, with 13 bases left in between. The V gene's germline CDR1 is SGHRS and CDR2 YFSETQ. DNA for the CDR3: TGCGCCAGCAGCGCGGGACTGACTATGAACACTGAAGCTTTCTTT. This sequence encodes CASSAGLTMNTEAFF.

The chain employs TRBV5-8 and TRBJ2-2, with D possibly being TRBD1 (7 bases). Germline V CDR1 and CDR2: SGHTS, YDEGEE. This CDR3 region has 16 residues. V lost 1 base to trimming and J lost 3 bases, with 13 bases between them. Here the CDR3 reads CASSLLPGGYTGELFF. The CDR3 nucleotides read TGTGCCAGCAGCTTGTTACCAGGGGGGTACACCGGGGAGCTGTTTTTT.

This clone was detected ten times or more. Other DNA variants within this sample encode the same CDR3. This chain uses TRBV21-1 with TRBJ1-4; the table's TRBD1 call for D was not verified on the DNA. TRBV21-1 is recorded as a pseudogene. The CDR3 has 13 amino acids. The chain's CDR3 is CASPRDRGGKLFF. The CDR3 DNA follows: TGTGCCAGCCCCCGGGACAGGGGGGGAAAACTGTTTTTT.

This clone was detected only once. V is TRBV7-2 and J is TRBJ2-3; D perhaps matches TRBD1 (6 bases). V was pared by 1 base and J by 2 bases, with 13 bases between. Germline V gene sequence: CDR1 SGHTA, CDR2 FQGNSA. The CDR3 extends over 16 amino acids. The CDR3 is CASSLVGQTHTDTQYF. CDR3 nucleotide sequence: TGTGCCAGCAGCTTAGTTGGACAGACGCACACAGATACGCAGTATTTT.

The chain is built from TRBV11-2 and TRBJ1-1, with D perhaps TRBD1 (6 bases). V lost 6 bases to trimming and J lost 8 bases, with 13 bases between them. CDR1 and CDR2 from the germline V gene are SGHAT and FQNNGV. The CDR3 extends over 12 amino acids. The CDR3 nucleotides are TGTGCCAGCAGTTTCGGGACACCAGAAGCTTTCTTT. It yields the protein CASSFGTPEAFF.

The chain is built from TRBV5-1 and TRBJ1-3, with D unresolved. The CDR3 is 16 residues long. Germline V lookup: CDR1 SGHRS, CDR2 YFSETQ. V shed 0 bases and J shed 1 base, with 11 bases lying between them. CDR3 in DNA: TGCGCCAGCAGCTTGGATGGCTCTCGTTCTGGAAACACCATATATTTT. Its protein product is CASSLDGSRSGNTIYF.

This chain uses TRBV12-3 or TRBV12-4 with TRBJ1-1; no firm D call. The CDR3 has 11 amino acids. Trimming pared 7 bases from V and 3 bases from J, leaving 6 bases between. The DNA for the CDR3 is TGTGCCAGCACCTCGGACACTGAAGCTTTCTTT. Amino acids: CASTSDTEAFF.

The CDR3, as DNA: TGTGCCAGCAGTCCTCGGACTAGCGGGGGGGCCTTAGCCGGGGAGCTGTTTTTT. The encoded protein is CASSPRTSGGALAGELFF. This sequence joins TRBV6-6 and TRBJ2-2, with 15 bases that match TRBD2. The CDR3 loop spans 18 amino acids. J was trimmed by 6 bases and V by 5 bases; bases with no gene match: 10. The germline V gene has CDR1 MNHNY and CDR2 SVGAGI (reference sequence).

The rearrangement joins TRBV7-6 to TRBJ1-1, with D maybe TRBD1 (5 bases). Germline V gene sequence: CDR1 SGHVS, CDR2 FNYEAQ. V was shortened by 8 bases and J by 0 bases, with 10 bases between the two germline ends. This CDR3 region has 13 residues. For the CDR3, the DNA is TGTGCCAGCCGTCGGGGGATGAACACTGAAGCTTTCTTT. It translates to CASRRGMNTEAFF. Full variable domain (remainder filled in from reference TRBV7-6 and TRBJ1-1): GAGVSQSPRYKVTKRGQDVALRCDPISGHVSLYWYRQALGQGPEFLTYFNYEAQQDKSGLPNDRFSAERPEGSISTLTIQRTEQRDSAMYRCASRRGMNTEAFFGQGTRLTVV.

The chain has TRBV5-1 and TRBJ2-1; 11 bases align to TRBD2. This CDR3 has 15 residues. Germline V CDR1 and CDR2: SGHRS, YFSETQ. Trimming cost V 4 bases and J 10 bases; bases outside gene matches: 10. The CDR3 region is CASSPIAGGLGEQFF. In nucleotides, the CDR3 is TGCGCCAGCAGCCCGATAGCGGGGGGGCTAGGAGAGCAGTTCTTC.

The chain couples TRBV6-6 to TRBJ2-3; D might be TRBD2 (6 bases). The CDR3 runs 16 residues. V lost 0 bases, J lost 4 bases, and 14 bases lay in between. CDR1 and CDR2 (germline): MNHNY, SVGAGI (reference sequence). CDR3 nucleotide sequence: TGTGCCAGCAGTTACTCCGCGGGGCCCTCGGCAGATACGCAGTATTTT. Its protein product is CASSYSAGPSADTQYF.

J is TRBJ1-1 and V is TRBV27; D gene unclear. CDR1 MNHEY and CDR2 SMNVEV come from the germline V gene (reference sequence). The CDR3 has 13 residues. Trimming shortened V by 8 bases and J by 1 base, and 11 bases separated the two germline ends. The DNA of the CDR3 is TGTGCCAGCGCCCCGTCGGGGAACACTGAAGCTTTCTTT. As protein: CASAPSGNTEAFF.

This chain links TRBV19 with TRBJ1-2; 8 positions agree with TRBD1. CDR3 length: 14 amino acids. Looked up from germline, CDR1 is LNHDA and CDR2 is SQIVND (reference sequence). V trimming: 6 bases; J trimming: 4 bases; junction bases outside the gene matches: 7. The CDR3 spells CASRRTGMTYGYTF. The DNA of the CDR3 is TGTGCCAGTAGGAGGACAGGGATGACCTATGGCTACACCTTC.

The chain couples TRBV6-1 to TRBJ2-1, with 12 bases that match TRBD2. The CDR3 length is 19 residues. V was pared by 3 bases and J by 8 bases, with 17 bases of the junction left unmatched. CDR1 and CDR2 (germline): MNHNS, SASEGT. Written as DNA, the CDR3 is TGTGCCAGCAGTGATCCGGGAGGATCTAGCGGGGGGGCCCTCGATGAGCAGTTCTTC. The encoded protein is CASSDPGGSSGGALDEQFF.

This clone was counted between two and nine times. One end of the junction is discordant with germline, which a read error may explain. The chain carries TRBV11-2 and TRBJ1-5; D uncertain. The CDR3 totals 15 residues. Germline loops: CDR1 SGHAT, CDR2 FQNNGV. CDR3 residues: CASSLERQAAGPQHF. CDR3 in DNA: TGTGCCAGCAGCCTAGAAAGGCAGGCCGCCGGGCCCCAGCATTTT.

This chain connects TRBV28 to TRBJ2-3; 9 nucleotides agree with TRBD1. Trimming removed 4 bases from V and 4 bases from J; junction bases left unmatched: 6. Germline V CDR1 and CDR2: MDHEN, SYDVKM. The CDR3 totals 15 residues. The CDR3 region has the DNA TGTGCCAGCAGTTGGGACAGGGTAAGGGCAGATACGCAGTATTTT. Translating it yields CASSWDRVRADTQYF.

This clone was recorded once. CDR3 sequence: CSVEVTGRPNGYTF. For the CDR3, the DNA is TGCAGCGTTGAAGTAACAGGGCGTCCCAATGGCTACACCTTC. This chain connects TRBV29-1 to TRBJ1-2; D is possibly TRBD1 (6 bases). Germline-derived CDR1 and CDR2 are SQVTM and ANQGSEA. Trimming stripped 1 base from V and 6 bases from J, with 15 bases between. The CDR3 is 14 residues long.

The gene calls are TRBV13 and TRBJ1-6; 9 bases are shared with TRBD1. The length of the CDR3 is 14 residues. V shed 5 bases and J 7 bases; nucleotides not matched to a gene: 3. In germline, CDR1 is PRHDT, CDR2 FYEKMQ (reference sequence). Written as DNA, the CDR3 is TGTGCCAGCAGCCCTGGACAGGGGAATTCACCCCTCCACTTT. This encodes CASSPGQGNSPLHF.

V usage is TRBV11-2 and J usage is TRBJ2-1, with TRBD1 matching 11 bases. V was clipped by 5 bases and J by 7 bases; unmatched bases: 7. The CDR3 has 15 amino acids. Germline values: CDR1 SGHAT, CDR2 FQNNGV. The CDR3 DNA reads TGTGCCAGCAGCCGGGGGGACAGGGGGTGGAATGAGCAGTTCTTC. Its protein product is CASSRGDRGWNEQFF.

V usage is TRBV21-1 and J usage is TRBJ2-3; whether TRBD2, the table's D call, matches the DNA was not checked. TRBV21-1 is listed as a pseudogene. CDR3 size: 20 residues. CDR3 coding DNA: TGTGCCAGCAGCGAGACGGCTAGCGGGGGGCCCGCCTGGTACACAGATACGCAGTATTTT. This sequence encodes CASSETASGGPAWYTDTQYF.